Given below is one TCR beta chain in context. These data belong to a study of shared clonotypes between healthy human individuals. Sequenced by immunoSEQ multiplex PCR; TCRdb stores in-frame clones only, minus some. The sample shows some 1,100,000 clones, about four fifths of them seen only once. The J segment lost 0 bases and the V segment lost 0 bases, leaving 7 bases of the junction unmatched. Looked up from germline, CDR1 is SGHRS and CDR2 is YFSETQ. CDR3 length equals 17 residues. The sample taken for sequencing was memory CD4+ T cells from PBMCs. As for subset: CD45RA-negative fraction. This sequence was found in a man younger than 35 in good health. Some clones in this sample may be carry-over from other donors' samples. The rearrangement joins TRBV5-1 to TRBJ2-3; 7 bases line up with TRBD2. CDR3 region: CASSLESQRGSTDTQYF. The DNA of the CDR3 is TGCGCCAGCAGCTTGGAATCCCAGCGGGGTAGCACAGATACGCAGTATTTT.